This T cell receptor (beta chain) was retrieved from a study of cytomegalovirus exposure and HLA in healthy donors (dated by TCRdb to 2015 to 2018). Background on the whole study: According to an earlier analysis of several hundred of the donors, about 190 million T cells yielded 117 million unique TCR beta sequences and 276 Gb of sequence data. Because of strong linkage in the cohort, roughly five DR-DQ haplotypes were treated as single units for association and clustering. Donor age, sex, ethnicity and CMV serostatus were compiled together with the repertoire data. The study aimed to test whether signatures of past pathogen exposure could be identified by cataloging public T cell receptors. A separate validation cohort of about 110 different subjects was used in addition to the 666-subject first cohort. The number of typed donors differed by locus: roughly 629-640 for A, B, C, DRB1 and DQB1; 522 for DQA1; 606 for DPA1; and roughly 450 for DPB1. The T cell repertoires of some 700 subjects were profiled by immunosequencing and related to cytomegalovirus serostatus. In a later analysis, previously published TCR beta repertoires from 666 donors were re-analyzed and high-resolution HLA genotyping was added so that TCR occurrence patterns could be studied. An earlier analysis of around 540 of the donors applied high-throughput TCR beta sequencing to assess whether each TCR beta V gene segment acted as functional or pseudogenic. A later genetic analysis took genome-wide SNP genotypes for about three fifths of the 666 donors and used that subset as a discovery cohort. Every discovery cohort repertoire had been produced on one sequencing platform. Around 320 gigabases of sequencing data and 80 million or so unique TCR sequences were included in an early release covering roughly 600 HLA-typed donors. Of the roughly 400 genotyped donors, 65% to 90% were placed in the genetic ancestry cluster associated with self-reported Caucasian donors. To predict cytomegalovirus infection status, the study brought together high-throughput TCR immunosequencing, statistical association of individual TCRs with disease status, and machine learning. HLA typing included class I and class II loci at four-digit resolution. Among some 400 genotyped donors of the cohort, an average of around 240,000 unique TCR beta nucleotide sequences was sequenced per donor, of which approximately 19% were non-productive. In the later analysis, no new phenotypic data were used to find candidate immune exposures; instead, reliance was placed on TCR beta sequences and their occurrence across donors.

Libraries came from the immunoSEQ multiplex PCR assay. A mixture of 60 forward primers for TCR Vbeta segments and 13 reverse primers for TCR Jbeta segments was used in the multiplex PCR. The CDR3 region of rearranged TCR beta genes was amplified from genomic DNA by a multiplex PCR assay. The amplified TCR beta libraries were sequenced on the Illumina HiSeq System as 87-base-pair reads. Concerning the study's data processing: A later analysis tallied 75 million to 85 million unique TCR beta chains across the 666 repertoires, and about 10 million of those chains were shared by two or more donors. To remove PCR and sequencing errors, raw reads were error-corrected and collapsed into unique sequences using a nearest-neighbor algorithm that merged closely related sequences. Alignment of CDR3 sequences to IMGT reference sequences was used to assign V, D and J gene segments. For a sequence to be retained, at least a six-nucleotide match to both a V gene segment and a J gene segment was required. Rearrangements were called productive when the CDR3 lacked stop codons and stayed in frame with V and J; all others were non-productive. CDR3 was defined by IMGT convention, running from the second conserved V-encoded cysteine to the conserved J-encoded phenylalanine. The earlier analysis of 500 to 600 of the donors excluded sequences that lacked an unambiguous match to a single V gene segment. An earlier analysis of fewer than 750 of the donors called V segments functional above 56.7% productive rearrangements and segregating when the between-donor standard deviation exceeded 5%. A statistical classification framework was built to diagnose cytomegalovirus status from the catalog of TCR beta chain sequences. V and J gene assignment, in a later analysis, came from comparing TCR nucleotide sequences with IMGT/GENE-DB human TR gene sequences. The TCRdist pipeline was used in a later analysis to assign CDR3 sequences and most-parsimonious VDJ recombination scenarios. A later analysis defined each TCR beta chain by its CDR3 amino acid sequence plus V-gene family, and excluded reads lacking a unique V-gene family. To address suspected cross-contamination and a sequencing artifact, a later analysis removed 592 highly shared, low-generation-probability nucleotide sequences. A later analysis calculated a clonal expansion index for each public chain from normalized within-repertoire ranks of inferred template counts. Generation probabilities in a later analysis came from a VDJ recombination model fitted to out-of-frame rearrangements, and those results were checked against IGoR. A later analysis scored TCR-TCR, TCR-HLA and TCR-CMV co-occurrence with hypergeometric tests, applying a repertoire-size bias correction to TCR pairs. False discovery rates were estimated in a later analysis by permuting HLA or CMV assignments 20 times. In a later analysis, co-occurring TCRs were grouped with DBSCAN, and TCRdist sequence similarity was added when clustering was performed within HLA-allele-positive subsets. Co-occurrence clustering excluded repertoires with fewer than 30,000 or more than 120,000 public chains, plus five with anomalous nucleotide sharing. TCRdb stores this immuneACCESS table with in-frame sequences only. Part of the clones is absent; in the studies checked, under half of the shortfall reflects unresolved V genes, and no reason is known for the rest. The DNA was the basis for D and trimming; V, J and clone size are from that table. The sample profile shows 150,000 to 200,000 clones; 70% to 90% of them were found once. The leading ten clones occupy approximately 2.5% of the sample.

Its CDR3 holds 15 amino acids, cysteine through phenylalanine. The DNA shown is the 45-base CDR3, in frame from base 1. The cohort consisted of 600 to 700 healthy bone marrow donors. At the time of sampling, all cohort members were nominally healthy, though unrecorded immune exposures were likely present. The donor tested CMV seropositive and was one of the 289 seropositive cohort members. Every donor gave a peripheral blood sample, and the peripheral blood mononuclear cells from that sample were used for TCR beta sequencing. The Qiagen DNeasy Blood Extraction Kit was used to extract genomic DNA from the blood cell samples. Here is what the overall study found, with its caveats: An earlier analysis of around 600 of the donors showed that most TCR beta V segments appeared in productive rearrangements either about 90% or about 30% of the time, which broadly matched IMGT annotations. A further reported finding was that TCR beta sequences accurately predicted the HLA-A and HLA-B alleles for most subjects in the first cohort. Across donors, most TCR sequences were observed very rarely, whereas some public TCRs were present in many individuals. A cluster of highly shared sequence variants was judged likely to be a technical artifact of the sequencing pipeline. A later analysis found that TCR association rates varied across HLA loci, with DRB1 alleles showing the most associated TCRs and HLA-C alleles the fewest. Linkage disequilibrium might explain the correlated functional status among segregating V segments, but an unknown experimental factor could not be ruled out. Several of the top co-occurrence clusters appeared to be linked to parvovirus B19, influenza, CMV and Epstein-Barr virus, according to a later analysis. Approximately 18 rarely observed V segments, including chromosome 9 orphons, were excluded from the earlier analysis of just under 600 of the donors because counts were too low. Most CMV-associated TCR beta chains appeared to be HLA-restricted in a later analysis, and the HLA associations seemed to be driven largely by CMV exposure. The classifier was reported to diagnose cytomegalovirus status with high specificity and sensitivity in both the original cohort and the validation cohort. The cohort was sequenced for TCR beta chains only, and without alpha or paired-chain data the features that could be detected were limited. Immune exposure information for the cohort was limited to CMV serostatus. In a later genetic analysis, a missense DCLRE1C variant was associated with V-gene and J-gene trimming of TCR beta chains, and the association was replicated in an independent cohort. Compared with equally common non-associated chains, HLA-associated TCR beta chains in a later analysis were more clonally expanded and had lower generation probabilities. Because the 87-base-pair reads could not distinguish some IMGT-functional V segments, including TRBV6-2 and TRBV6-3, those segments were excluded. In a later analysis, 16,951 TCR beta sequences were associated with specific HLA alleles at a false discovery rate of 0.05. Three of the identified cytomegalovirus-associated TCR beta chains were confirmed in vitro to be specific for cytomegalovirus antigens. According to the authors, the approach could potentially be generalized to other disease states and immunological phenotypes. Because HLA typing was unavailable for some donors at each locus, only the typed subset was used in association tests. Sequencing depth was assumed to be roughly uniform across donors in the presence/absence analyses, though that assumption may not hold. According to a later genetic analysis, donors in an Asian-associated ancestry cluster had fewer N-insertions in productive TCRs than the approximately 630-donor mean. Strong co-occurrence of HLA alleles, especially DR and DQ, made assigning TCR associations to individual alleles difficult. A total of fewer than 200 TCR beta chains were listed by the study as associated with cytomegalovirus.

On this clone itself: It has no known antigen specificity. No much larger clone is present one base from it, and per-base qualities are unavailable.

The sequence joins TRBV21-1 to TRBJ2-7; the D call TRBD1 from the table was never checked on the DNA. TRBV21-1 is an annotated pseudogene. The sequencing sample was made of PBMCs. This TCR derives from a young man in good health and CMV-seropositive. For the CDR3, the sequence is CASSPSDRGIHEQYF. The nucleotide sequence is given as TGTGCCAGCAGCCCCTCGGACAGGGGGATTCACGAGCAGTACTTC.